Sequencing of this TCR beta chain was carried out in a study of T cells after yellow fever vaccination. V lost 7 bases and J 6 bases, leaving 10 bases between the germline ends. The germline CDR1 and CDR2 sequences are SQVTM and ANQGSEA. CDR3 length: 10 amino acids. TCRdb processed the 5' RACE reads anew with MiXCR; each CDR3 protein has one entry. The sample includes 90,000 to 130,000 distinct CDR3 sequences, approximately 8.4% of them seen just once. This clonotype occurred many times. The chain joins TRBV29-1 to TRBJ2-7, with a weak D call TRBD2 (5 bases). The source is a man in his thirties or forties who received the YFV17D yellow fever vaccine. Sequenced here: CD8+ T cells sorted from PBMCs, sampled 45 days after the yellow fever booster vaccination. The DNA of the CDR3 is TGCAGCGCCGAGGGCCCCGAGCAGTACTTC. Its protein product is CSAEGPEQYF.